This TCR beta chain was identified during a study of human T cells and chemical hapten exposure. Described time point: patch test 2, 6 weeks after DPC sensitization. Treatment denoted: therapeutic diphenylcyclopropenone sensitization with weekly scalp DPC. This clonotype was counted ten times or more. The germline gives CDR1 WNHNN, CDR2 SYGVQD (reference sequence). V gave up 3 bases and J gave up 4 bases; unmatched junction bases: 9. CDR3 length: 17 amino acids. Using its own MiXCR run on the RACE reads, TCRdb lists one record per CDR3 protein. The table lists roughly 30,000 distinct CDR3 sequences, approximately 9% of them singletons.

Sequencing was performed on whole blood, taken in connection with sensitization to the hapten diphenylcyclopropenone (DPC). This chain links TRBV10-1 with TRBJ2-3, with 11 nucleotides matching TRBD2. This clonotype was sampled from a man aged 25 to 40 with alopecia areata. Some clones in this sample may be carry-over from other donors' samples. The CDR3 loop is CASSDPTTSGNPDTQYF. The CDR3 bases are TGCGCCAGCAGTGACCCAACGACTAGCGGGAATCCAGATACGCAGTATTTT.